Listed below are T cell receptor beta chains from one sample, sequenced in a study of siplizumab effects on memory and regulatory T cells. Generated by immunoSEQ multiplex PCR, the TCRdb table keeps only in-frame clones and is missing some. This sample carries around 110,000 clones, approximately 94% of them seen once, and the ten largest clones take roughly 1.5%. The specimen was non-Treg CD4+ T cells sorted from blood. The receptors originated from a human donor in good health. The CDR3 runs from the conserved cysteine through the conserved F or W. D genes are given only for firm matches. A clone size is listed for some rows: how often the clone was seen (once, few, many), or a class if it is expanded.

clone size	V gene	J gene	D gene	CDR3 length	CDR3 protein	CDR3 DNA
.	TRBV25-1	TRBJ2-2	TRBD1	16	CASSEPRGRGTGELFF	TGTGCCAGCAGTGAACCGAGGGGGCGCGGCACCGGGGAGCTGTTTTTT
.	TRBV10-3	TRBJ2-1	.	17	CAISAVGQGSSYNEQFF	TGTGCCATCAGTGCGGTGGGACAAGGCAGCTCCTACAATGAGCAGTTCTTC
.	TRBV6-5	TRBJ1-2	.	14	CASRRISPNYGYTF	TGTGCCAGCAGGAGGATTTCCCCTAACTATGGCTACACCTTC
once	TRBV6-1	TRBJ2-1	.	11	CASRVDNEQFF	TGTGCCAGCAGAGTAGACAATGAGCAGTTCTTC
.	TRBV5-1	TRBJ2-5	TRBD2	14	CASSLAGTGETQYF	TGCGCCAGCAGTTTAGCGGGGACGGGGGAGACCCAGTACTTC
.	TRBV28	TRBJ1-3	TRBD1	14	CASETGGSGNTIYF	TGTGCCAGCGAGACAGGGGGCTCTGGAAACACCATATATTTT
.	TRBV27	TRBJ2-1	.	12	CASSSPRHEQFF	TGTGCCAGCAGTTCCCCCCGCCATGAGCAGTTCTTC
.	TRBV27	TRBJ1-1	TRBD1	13	CASSFQGATEAFF	TGTGCCAGCAGTTTTCAGGGGGCCACTGAAGCTTTCTTT
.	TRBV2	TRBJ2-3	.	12	CASKEGTDTQYF	TGTGCCAGCAAGGAGGGTACAGATACGCAGTATTTT
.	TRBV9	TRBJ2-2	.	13	CASSADQPGELFF	TGTGCCAGCAGCGCCGATCAACCCGGGGAGCTGTTTTTT
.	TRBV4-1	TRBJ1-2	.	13	CASSQLLEGGYTF	TGCGCCAGCAGCCAACTCCTCGAGGGGGGCTACACCTTC
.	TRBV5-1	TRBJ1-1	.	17	CASSLVGRLTTNTEAFF	TGCGCCAGCAGCTTAGTGGGGAGGCTTACTACGAACACTGAAGCTTTCTTT
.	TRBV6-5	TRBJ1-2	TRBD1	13	CASSKGASYGYTF	TGTGCCAGCAGCAAGGGGGCGAGCTATGGCTACACCTTC
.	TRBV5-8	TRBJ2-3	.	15	CASSLTGASTDTQYF	TGTGCCAGCAGCTTGACTGGGGCTAGCACAGATACGCAGTATTTT
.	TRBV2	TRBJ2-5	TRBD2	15	CASSILAGGGETQYF	TGTGCCAGCAGCATTCTAGCGGGAGGTGGAGAGACCCAGTACTTC
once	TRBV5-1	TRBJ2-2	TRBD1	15	CASSPTGTNTGELFF	TGCGCCAGCAGCCCGACAGGGACGAACACCGGGGAGCTGTTTTTT
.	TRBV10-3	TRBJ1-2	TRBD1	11	CASTGGTGYTF	TGTGCCAGCACAGGGGGCACGGGCTACACCTTC
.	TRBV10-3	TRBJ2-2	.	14	CAISVKVQSGELFF	TGTGCCATCAGCGTCAAGGTGCAATCCGGGGAGCTGTTTTTT
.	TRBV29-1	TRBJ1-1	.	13	CSGLGRGNTEAFF	TGCAGCGGCCTCGGCCGAGGAAACACTGAAGCTTTCTTT
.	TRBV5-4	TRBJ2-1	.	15	CASSLFPSSYNEQFF	TGTGCCAGCAGCTTGTTTCCGAGCTCCTACAATGAGCAGTTCTTC
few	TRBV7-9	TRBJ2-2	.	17	CASSLVSDIIRGGELFF	TGTGCCAGCAGCTTAGTCTCCGACATCATTCGAGGCGGGGAGCTGTTTTTT
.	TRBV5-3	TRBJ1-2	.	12	CASSLWGYGYTF	TGTGCCAGCAGCTTGTGGGGATATGGCTACACCTTC
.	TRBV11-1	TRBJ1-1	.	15	CASSLALLSRTEAFF	TGTGCCAGCAGCTTAGCCCTCCTCTCTCGGACTGAAGCTTTCTTT
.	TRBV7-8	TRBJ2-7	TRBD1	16	CASSRQWDRGHYEQYF	TGTGCCAGCAGCCGGCAGTGGGACAGGGGGCACTACGAGCAGTACTTC
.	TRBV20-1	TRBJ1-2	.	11	CSARGPFGYTF	TGCAGTGCTAGAGGACCGTTCGGCTACACCTTC
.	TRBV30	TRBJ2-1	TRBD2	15	CAWSVQASGSGEQFF	TGTGCCTGGAGTGTCCAGGCTAGCGGGAGTGGAGAGCAGTTCTTC
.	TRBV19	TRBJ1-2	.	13	CASSIRRLYGYTF	TGTGCCAGTAGTATTCGACGCCTCTATGGCTACACCTTC